The 26 T cell receptor beta chains presented below share a single source sample, sequenced in a study of blood T cell repertoires in COVID-19. Clones were sequenced by immunoSEQ multiplex PCR, and TCRdb holds only the in-frame ones, with some missing. The sample records over 85,000 clones, about 87% being singletons. The sequencing input was peripheral blood. The receptors were gathered from a human donor in a cohort sampled during active COVID-19.

The J gene is TRBJ2-5, the V gene TRBV3-1 (or the pseudogene TRBV3-2); TRBD2 agrees at 11 bases. V was clipped by 1 base and J by 5 bases; unmatched bases: 9. The germline V gene has CDR1 LGHDT and CDR2 YNNKEL (reference sequence). The length of the CDR3 is 17 residues. This CDR3 is CASSQGSTSGSLETQYF. The CDR3 DNA reads TGTGCCAGCAGCCAAGGCTCCACTAGCGGGAGTTTGGAGACCCAGTACTTC.

The chain is built from TRBV24-1 and TRBJ2-1, with TRBD2 matching over 13 bases. The CDR3 is 16 residues long. The ends lost 4 bases at V and 13 bases at J; junction bases unmatched: 12. Germline V gene lookup returns CDR1 KGHDR and CDR2 SFDVKD. This CDR3 reads CATSEPGLAGLPPQFF. In DNA, the CDR3 is TGTGCCACCAGTGAGCCGGGACTAGCGGGACTTCCGCCCCAGTTCTTC.

This clone has only one observation. This rearrangement joins TRBV29-1 to TRBJ2-1, with TRBD2 identical over 13 bases. This CDR3 region has 16 residues. CDR1 and CDR2 from the germline V gene are SQVTM and ANQGSEA. The J segment lost 7 bases and the V segment lost 4 bases, leaving 10 bases of the junction unmatched. The DNA of the CDR3 is TGCAGCGTTGCCCGGACTAGCGGGAGAGGTCGTAATGAGCAGTTCTTC. This translates into CSVARTSGRGRNEQFF.

V and J are TRBV18 and TRBJ1-4; 12 bases fit TRBD1. The germline CDR1 and CDR2 sequences are KGHSH and LQKENI. With 3 bases clipped from V and 1 base from J, the junction kept 3 bases outside the gene matches. This CDR3 is built from 17 residues. The CDR3 region has the DNA TGTGCCAGCTCACCGGGACAGGGGGCGCAAACTAATGAAAAACTGTTTTTT. Its translation: CASSPGQGAQTNEKLFF.

The rearrangement uses TRBV3-1 (or the pseudogene TRBV3-2) and TRBJ2-1; 12 nucleotides align to TRBD2. J lost 7 bases, V lost 4 bases, and 14 bases had no gene match. The CDR3 loop spans 18 amino acids. The germline CDR1 and CDR2 sequences are LGHDT and YNNKEL (reference sequence). CDR3 bases: TGTGCCAGCAGCCCTCTAAGGGGTCCTAGCGGGAGGGAGAATGAGCAGTTCTTC. Protein: CASSPLRGPSGRENEQFF.

The rearrangement links TRBV11-1 to TRBJ2-5, with TRBD2 identical over 12 bases. CDR3 length equals 15 residues. Germline CDR1 reads SGHAT; CDR2 reads FQDESV (reference sequence). The V and J ends lost 5 bases and 6 bases, in that order; junction bases with no gene match: 7. Here the CDR3 reads CASSEWTSGIKTQYF. CDR3 nucleotide sequence: TGTGCCAGCAGCGAATGGACTAGCGGGATAAAGACCCAGTACTTC.

The chain links TRBV5-6 to TRBJ1-1; 7 nucleotides align to TRBD1. From germline, CDR1 is SGHDT and CDR2 YYEEEE. V lost 6 bases and J lost 6; bases outside the gene matches: 5. There are 12 residues in the CDR3. CDR3 region: CASTQGGPEAFF. In DNA, the CDR3 is TGTGCCAGCACTCAGGGGGGACCTGAAGCTTTCTTT. The full variable domain, in which reference TRBV5-6 and TRBJ1-1 provide the parts outside the CDR3, is DAGVTQSPTHLIKTRGQQVTLRCSPKSGHDTVSWYQQALGQGPQFIFQYYEEEERQRGNFPDRFSGHQFPNYSSELNVNALLLGDSALYLCASTQGGPEAFFGQGTRLTVV.

This chain joins TRBV5-4 and TRBJ2-7; 8 bases line up with TRBD1. The ends lost 4 bases at V and 4 bases at J; junction bases unmatched: 4. CDR1 is SGHNT, CDR2 YYREEE, per germline (reference sequence). The CDR3 sequence is 13 residues long. This chain's CDR3 is CASSGDRPYEQYF. Here the CDR3 DNA reads TGTGCCAGCAGCGGGGACAGGCCTTACGAGCAGTACTTC.

This clone was picked up one time. The V call is TRBV3-1 (or the pseudogene TRBV3-2), the J call TRBJ1-1, with D possibly being TRBD1 (6 bases). V gave up 1 base and J gave up 6 bases, with 12 bases separating them. This CDR3 comprises 14 residues. Germline V gives CDR1 LGHDT, CDR2 YNNKEL (reference sequence). CDR3 coding DNA: TGTGCCAGCAGCCAAGTCAGCGGGGGGCCTGAAGCTTTCTTT. It translates to CASSQVSGGPEAFF.

The chain carries TRBV28 and TRBJ2-7; 9 bases match TRBD1. Germline V gives CDR1 MDHEN, CDR2 SYDVKM. The CDR3 has 15 amino acids. Unmatched junction bases numbered 7, after V lost 5 bases and J lost 2 bases. CDR3 nucleotide sequence: TGTGCCAGCAGTCGAACACGACAGGGGGCCTACGAGCAGTACTTC. Its translation: CASSRTRQGAYEQYF.

V and J are TRBV28 and TRBJ2-3; the D gene is possibly TRBD1 (5 bases). The CDR3 totals 15 residues. Germline CDR1 reads MDHEN; CDR2 reads SYDVKM. V lost 6 bases to trimming and J lost 10 bases, with 23 bases between them. The CDR3 region is CASSLDSTPIRPQYF. CDR3 coding DNA: TGTGCCAGCAGCCTTGACAGCACCCCAATCCGGCCGCAGTATTTT.

The V gene is TRBV5-1, the J gene TRBJ2-1; 12 bases fit TRBD2. J was trimmed by 7 bases and V by 4 bases; bases with no gene match: 6. This CDR3 has 15 residues. Germline lookup yields CDR1 SGHRS and CDR2 YFSETQ. Here the CDR3 reads CASSTASGRENEQFF. CDR3 sequence (DNA): TGCGCCAGCAGCACCGCTAGCGGGAGGGAGAATGAGCAGTTCTTC.

The chain combines TRBV5-5 with TRBJ1-1; perhaps TRBD1 as D (5 bases). V was cut by 4 bases and J by 3 bases, with 13 bases left in between. Per the germline V gene, CDR1 is SGHKS and CDR2 is YYEKEE (reference sequence). The CDR3 extends over 14 amino acids. The CDR3 DNA sequence: TGTGCCAGCAGCCAGGGTGTACGGGACACTGAAGCTTTCTTT. It codes for CASSQGVRDTEAFF.

The V call is TRBV19, the J call TRBJ1-5; 9 nucleotides agree with TRBD1. The CDR3 is 17 residues long. The junction had 16 bases not matched to a gene; V was cut back by 7 bases and J by 6 bases. Germline-derived CDR1 and CDR2 are LNHDA and SQIVND (reference sequence). Here the CDR3 DNA reads TGTGCCAGTATCGGATCCGGGACAGGGTTAACCGTTCAGCCCCAGCATTTT. Its protein is CASIGSGTGLTVQPQHF.

The CDR3 DNA is TGTGCCAGCAGCCGGGGGGTTCATTCTGGGGCCAACGTCCTGACTTTC. Translating it yields CASSRGVHSGANVLTF. This chain links TRBV3-1 (or the pseudogene TRBV3-2) with TRBJ2-6, with TRBD2 as a possible D gene (6 bases). From germline, CDR1 is LGHDT and CDR2 YNNKEL (reference sequence). The CDR3 has 16 residues. Trimming removed 4 bases from V and 1 base from J, with 11 bases in between.

The V call is TRBV5-1, the J call TRBJ2-7; D is possibly TRBD1 (6 bases). V was clipped by 0 bases and J by 2 bases, with 6 bases between them. CDR1 is SGHRS and CDR2 is YFSETQ in the germline V gene. This CDR3 comprises 13 residues. CDR3 in amino acids: CASSLDRAYEQYF. The DNA for the CDR3 is TGCGCCAGCAGCTTGGACAGGGCCTACGAGCAGTACTTC.

The CDR3 DNA is TGTGCCAGCAGTACCTTACTACAGGGTAGGAGCAATCAGCCCCAGCATTTT. Amino acid sequence: CASSTLLQGRSNQPQHF. The genes are TRBV27 and TRBJ1-5; D might be TRBD1 (6 bases). The CDR3 length is 17 residues. Trimming took off 5 bases at V and 1 base at J, with 18 bases between the two ends. Germline V gene lookup returns CDR1 MNHEY and CDR2 SMNVEV (reference sequence).

This clone was counted only a few times. The chain combines TRBV28 with TRBJ1-1, with TRBD1 identical over 12 bases. The germline V gene encodes CDR1 MDHEN and CDR2 SYDVKM. This CDR3 is built from 14 residues. V lost 6 bases, J lost 6 bases, and 5 bases stayed unmatched. The CDR3 spells CASSWGQGAPEAFF. CDR3 bases: TGTGCCAGCAGCTGGGGACAGGGGGCCCCTGAAGCTTTCTTT.

The J gene is TRBJ1-1, the V gene TRBV9; unclear D gene. CDR3 length: 14 amino acids. The V gene's germline CDR1 is SGDLS and CDR2 YYNGEE. V was pared by 7 bases and J by 6 bases, with 19 bases between. The CDR3 is CASHSGVPSAEAFF. DNA for the CDR3: TGTGCCAGCCACTCCGGGGTCCCTAGCGCTGAAGCTTTCTTT. The full variable domain, in which reference TRBV9 and TRBJ1-1 provide the parts outside the CDR3, is DSGVTQTPKHLITATGQRVTLRCSPRSGDLSVYWYQQSLDQGLQFLIQYYNGEERAKGNILERFSAQQFPDLHSELNLSSLELGDSALYFCASHSGVPSAEAFFGQGTRLTVV.

This clone appeared once. The chain recombines TRBV2 with TRBJ1-2; possible D gene TRBD1, 5 bases. CDR1 and CDR2 (germline): SNHLY, FYNNEI. The V and J ends lost 8 bases and 3 bases respectively, with 13 bases between them. The CDR3 covers 13 residues. The CDR3 DNA reads as TGTGCCAGCTCCGGACAACCAGACTATGGCTACACCTTC. It encodes CASSGQPDYGYTF.

The chain links TRBV6-5 to TRBJ1-4; tentative D call: TRBD1 (5 bases). CDR3 length: 15 residues. V lost 4 bases and J 6 bases, leaving 15 bases between the germline ends. Germline lookup yields CDR1 MNHEY and CDR2 SVGAGI. The CDR3 nucleotides are TGTGCCAGCAGTTCCTTATCCGGGACTTATGAAAAACTGTTTTTT. As protein: CASSSLSGTYEKLFF.

V and J are TRBV5-6 and TRBJ2-5, with D possibly matching TRBD1 (5 bases). V lost 3 bases, J lost 4 bases, and 13 bases lay in between. The length of the CDR3 is 14 residues. Germline values: CDR1 SGHDT, CDR2 YYEEEE. The CDR3 nucleotides are TGTGCCAGCAGCTCGGTCCAGGGCGGAGAGACCCAGTACTTC. It encodes CASSSVQGGETQYF. Combining the CDR3 with reference TRBV5-6 and TRBJ2-5 gives the whole variable domain DAGVTQSPTHLIKTRGQQVTLRCSPKSGHDTVSWYQQALGQGPQFIFQYYEEEERQRGNFPDRFSGHQFPNYSSELNVNALLLGDSALYLCASSSVQGGETQYFGPGTRLLVL.

This clone is a singleton in its sample. This chain connects TRBV28 to TRBJ2-1; the D is unclear. Germline V gene data show CDR1 as MDHEN and CDR2 as SYDVKM. V lost 1 base, J lost 9 bases, and 10 bases lay in between. This CDR3 spans 13 amino acids. CDR3 sequence: CASSLFRSGEQFF. CDR3 coding DNA: TGTGCCAGCAGTTTATTTCGGTCGGGTGAGCAGTTCTTC.

V and J are TRBV20-1 and TRBJ2-1; 9 bases fit TRBD1. This CDR3 has 15 amino acids. With 3 bases clipped from V and 4 bases from J, the junction kept 7 bases outside the gene matches. The V gene's germline CDR1 is DFQATT and CDR2 SNEGSKA (reference sequence). The CDR3 DNA sequence: TGCAGTGCTAGTCAAGGGACAGGGCTGTACAATGAGCAGTTCTTC. As protein: CSASQGTGLYNEQFF.

The V and J genes are TRBV7-3 and TRBJ2-1, with 8 bases that match TRBD2. Germline-derived CDR1 and CDR2 are SGHTA and FQGTGA. V was pared by 5 bases and J by 6 bases, with 6 bases of the junction left unmatched. The CDR3 runs 14 residues. The CDR3 bases are TGTGCCAGCAGCCCTGGACGGGAGGGCAATGAGCAGTTCTTC. Translated, it gives CASSPGREGNEQFF.

This clone was recorded a few times. The J gene is TRBJ1-1, the V gene TRBV7-3; 7 positions agree with TRBD1. Trimming at V came to 5 bases and at J to 5 bases, leaving 11 bases not matched to a gene. The CDR3 is 15 amino acids. Germline V gene sequence: CDR1 SGHTA, CDR2 FQGTGA. CDR3 nucleotide sequence: TGTGCCAGCAGCCCAATGGCCGGGACAGAGACTGAAGCTTTCTTT. Residues: CASSPMAGTETEAFF.